This T cell receptor beta chain was sequenced during a study of blood T cell repertoires in COVID-19. Study-level background: Sites across the United States, Italy and Spain contributed samples from acute and convalescent COVID-19. From T cells, B-cell-depleted T cells, or PBMCs came the material, which was cDNA or gDNA.

How the authors handled the data: Amplification of reference gene primers was used by the study to estimate nucleated cell counts. Sequencing was performed with immunoSEQ multiplex PCR; in TCRdb, only in-frame clones are kept and a portion is missing. Clone size and the V and J calls come from that table; the DNA yielded D and trimming. The sample holds about 210,000 clones, about 89% seen once. Source material: peripheral blood. The clonotype comes from a woman between 40 and 55 years old with acute or convalescent COVID-19.

CDR3 DNA: TGTGCCACCAGACAGGACAGCCGGGGCTACACCTTC. It specifies CATRQDSRGYTF. The rearrangement links TRBV19 to TRBJ1-2; perhaps TRBD1 as D (6 bases). This CDR3 is built from 12 residues. Germline assignment: CDR1 LNHDA and CDR2 SQIVND (reference sequence). Trimming cost V 10 bases and J 8 bases, with 17 bases left between them.